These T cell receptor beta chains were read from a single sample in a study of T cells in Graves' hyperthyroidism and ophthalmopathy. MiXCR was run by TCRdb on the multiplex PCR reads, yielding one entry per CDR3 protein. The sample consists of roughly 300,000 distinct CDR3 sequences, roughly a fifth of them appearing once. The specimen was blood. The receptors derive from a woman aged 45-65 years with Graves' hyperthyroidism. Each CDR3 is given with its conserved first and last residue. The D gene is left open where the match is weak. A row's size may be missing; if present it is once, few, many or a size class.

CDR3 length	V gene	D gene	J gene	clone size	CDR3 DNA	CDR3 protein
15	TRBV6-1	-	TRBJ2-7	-	TGTGCCAGCAGGCCGGAAGGGGGGCGTGCCTACGAGCAGTACTTC	CASRPEGGRAYEQYF
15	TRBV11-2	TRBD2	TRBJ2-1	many	TGTGCCAGCAGCCGACTAGCGGGAAGGTACAATGAGCAGTTCTTC	CASSRLAGRYNEQFF
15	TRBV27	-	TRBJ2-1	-	TGTGCCAGCAGTTTGGGGCCCGGGACCTACAATGAGCAGTTCTTC	CASSLGPGTYNEQFF
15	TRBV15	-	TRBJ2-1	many	TGTGCCACCCGAAATTTGGAGGATAACTACAATGAGCAGTTCTTC	CATRNLEDNYNEQFF
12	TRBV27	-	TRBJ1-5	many	TGTGCCAGCAGGCAGCGACAAGGGCCCCAGCATTTT	CASRQRQGPQHF
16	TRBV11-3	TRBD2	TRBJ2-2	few	TGTGCCAGCAGCTTCAAGAGCGGGAGAGTTACCGGGGAGCTGTTTTTT	CASSFKSGRVTGELFF
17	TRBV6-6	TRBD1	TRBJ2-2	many	TGTGCCAGCAGTTACCCCCTCTGGGACAGGGATAGGGGGGAGCTGTTTTTT	CASSYPLWDRDRGELFF
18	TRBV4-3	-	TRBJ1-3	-	TGCGCCAGCAGCCAAGATCTGATAACGGGACGAACTGGAAACACCATATATTTT	CASSQDLITGRTGNTIYF
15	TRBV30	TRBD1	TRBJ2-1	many	TGTGCCTGGAGTAGAGGAGACAGGGGATCGGATGAGCAGTTCTTC	CAWSRGDRGSDEQFF
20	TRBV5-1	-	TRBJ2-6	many	TGCGCCAGCAACCGGGGGGCCTCAGGGAGAGAGGACTCTGGGGCCAACGTCCTGACTTTC	CASNRGASGREDSGANVLTF
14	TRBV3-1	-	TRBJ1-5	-	TGTGCCAGCAGCCAAGAGGGCGGGGAACAGCCCCAGCATTTT	CASSQEGGEQPQHF
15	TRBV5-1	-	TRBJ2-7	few	TGCGCCAGCAGCCGCGGGACTACGGGGGGCAACGAGCAGCACTTC	CASSRGTTGGNEQHF
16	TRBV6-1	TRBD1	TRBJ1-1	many	TGTGCCAGCAGGAGAAATGGACAGGGAAGAGACACTGAAGCTTTCTTT	CASRRNGQGRDTEAFF
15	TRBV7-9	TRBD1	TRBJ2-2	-	TGTGCCAGCAGCTTACAGGGGGCGAACCCCGGGGAGCTGTTTTTT	CASSLQGANPGELFF
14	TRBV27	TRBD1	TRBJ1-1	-	TGTGCCACCTCGGCGGGACAGGGGAACACTGAAGCTTTCTTT	CATSAGQGNTEAFF
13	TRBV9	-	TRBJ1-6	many	TGTGCCAGCAGCGTAGGGGACGGCTCACCCCTCCACTTT	CASSVGDGSPLHF
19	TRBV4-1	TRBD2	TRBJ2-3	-	TGCGCCAGCAGCCAAGATAGATGGACTAGCGGGGTATTTTCAGATACGCAGTATTTT	CASSQDRWTSGVFSDTQYF
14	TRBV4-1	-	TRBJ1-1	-	TGCGCCAGCGGACTCTCGTTGGGGGAGGGGGGAGCTTTCTTT	CASGLSLGEGGAFF
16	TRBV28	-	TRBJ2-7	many	TGTGCCAGCAGTTCCCGAATAAAGGGTGGCAACTACGAGCAGTACTTC	CASSSRIKGGNYEQYF
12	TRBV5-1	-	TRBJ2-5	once	TGCGCCAGCGGGGGAGCGCCAGAGACCCAGTACTTC	CASGGAPETQYF
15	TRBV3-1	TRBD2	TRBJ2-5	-	TGTGCCAGCAGCCAAGGTGGGGGGGTCCAAGAGACCCAGTACTTC	CASSQGGGVQETQYF
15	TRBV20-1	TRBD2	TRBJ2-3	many	TGCAGTGCTAGAGATCGACTAGCGGGGACAGATACGCAGTATTTT	CSARDRLAGTDTQYF
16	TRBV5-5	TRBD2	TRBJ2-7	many	TGTGCCAGCAGCTTGGTAGGGACTAGCGGCTCCTACGAGCAGTACTTC	CASSLVGTSGSYEQYF
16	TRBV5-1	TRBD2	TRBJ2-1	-	TGCGCCAGCAGCTTGGGGCTAGCGGGGGGGCATTATGAGCAGTTCTTC	CASSLGLAGGHYEQFF
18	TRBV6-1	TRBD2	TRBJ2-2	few	TGTGCCAGCCGATTATTTAGCGGGGTTCGGGCGAACACCGGGGAGCTGTTTTTT	CASRLFSGVRANTGELFF
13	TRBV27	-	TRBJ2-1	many	TGTGCCAGCAGTTCCTTTAGCGGAGGGGAGCAGTTCTTC	CASSSFSGGEQFF
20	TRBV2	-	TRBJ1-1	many	TGTGCCAGCAGTGAAAGGGTGATGCGCCGACAGTCCGGGATGAACACTGAAGCTTTCTTT	CASSERVMRRQSGMNTEAFF
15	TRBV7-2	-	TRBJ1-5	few	TGTGCCAGCAGCTTAGATCAGTATAGCAATCAGCCCCAGCATTTT	CASSLDQYSNQPQHF
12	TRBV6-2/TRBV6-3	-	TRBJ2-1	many	TGTGCCAGCAGTTACTCGCGACATGAGCAGTTCTTC	CASSYSRHEQFF
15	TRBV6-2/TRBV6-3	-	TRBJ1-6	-	TGTGCCAGCATGGAGACAGGTGCCTATAATTCACCCCTCCACTTT	CASMETGAYNSPLHF
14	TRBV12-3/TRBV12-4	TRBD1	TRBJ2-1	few	TGTGCCAGCAGCCGTCCCGGGACAGGGGGCGAGCAGTTCTTC	CASSRPGTGGEQFF
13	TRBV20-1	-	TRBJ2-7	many	TGCAGTGCTAGACGCGTTGGGTTTTACGAGCAGTACTTC	CSARRVGFYEQYF
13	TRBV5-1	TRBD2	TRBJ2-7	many	TGCGCCAGCAGCGGGGGGAGCGGGAACGAGCAGTACTTC	CASSGGSGNEQYF
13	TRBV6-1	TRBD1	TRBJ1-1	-	TGTGCCAGCAGTGTGGGGACAGGCCCCGAAGCTTTCTTT	CASSVGTGPEAFF
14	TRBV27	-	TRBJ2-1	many	TGTGCCAGCAGTTCTTGGGCGATACCACATGAGCAGTTCTTC	CASSSWAIPHEQFF
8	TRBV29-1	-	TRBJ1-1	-	TGCAGCGCAGATGAAGCTTTCTTT	CSADEAFF
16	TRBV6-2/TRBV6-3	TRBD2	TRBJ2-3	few	TGTGCCAGCAGTCTTGTAGCGGGGGGGGTCCGGGATACGCAGTATTTT	CASSLVAGGVRDTQYF
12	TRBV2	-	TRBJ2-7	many	TGTGCCAGCACGGCAGGGTTCTACGAGCAGTACTTC	CASTAGFYEQYF
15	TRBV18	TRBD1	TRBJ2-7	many	TGTGCCAGCTCACCAGGGACAGGGCCGGGATACGAGCAGTACTTC	CASSPGTGPGYEQYF
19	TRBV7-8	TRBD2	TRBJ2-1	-	TGTGCCAGCAGCTACCGGGGGGGGACTAGAACCAGCTCCTACAATGAGCAGTTCTTC	CASSYRGGTRTSSYNEQFF
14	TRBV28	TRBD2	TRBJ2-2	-	TGTGCCAGCACCGTCCCGGGGGGAACCGGGGAGCTGTTTTTT	CASTVPGGTGELFF
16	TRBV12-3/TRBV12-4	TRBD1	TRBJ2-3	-	TGTGCCAGCAGAGCACAGGGGGCACATGGCACAGATACGCAGTATTTT	CASRAQGAHGTDTQYF
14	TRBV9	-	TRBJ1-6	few	TGTGCCAGCAGCGTAGGGCGACCAAATTCACCCCTCCACTTT	CASSVGRPNSPLHF
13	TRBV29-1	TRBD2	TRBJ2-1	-	TGCAGCGTTGCGTCTAGCGGGGGCCACGAGCAGTTCTTC	CSVASSGGHEQFF
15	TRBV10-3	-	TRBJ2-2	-	TGTGCCATCAGTGAGCCGGCCTACCGTATCGGGGAGCTGTTTTTT	CAISEPAYRIGELFF
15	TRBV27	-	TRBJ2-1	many	TGTGCCAGCACCCCTTTGACAGCACTATACAATGAGCAGTTCTTC	CASTPLTALYNEQFF